This TCR beta chain was identified during a study of human T cells and chemical hapten exposure. About the research overall: All patients underwent weekly scalp dosing with diphenylcyclopropenone for the full approximately 25-week study.

A single record per CDR3 protein comes from TCRdb applying MiXCR to the RACE reads. This table has tens of thousands of distinct CDR3 sequences, about 9% appearing once. This sample's time point: patch test 1, 2 weeks after DPC sensitization. The treatment denotes: therapeutic diphenylcyclopropenone sensitization with weekly scalp DPC. This clonotype was counted between two and nine times. The trim removed 4 bases at V and 9 bases at J, leaving 7 bases unmatched. The CDR3 contains 13 residues. Per germline, CDR1 SGDLS and CDR2 YYNGEE. V gene TRBV9 combines with J gene TRBJ2-7; the match to TRBD1 covers 10 bases. The sample here was whole blood, taken in connection with sensitization to the hapten diphenylcyclopropenone (DPC). This TCR derives from a woman between 40 and 55 years old with alopecia areata. Some clones in this sample may be carry-over from other donors' samples. CDR3 protein: CASSLRDRGGQYF. The DNA of the CDR3 is TGTGCCAGCAGCCTCCGGGACAGGGGTGGGCAGTACTTC.